The following is a TCR beta chain sequence with its context. The sample is drawn from a study of blood T cell repertoires in COVID-19. About the research overall: Donors in the United States, Italy and Spain gave samples during acute or convalescent COVID-19. PBMCs, B-cell-depleted T cells, or T cells were the source of the cDNA or gDNA that made up the material.

Original methodology: The authors estimated nucleated cell counts from reference gene primer amplification. Assay used: immunoSEQ multiplex PCR; TCRdb lists only in-frame clones, some missing. The V and J calls and clone size are taken from that table; D and trimming were inferred from the DNA. The data contain 160,000 or so clones, 80% of them singletons. Germline V gene data show CDR1 as LNHDA and CDR2 as SQIVND (reference sequence). The ends lost 4 bases at V and 6 bases at J; junction bases unmatched: 8. CDR3 length equals 15 residues. The gene calls are TRBV19 and TRBJ1-1, with 10 nucleotides matching TRBD1. The receptor was derived from a man aged 65 to 85 with active or convalescent COVID-19. Specimen: peripheral blood. The CDR3 coding sequence is TGTGCCAGTAGTACCTCCGGGACAGGGGAGTCTGAAGCTTTCTTT. The encoded protein is CASSTSGTGESEAFF.